This paragraph covers one T cell receptor beta chain sequence. Its antigen is not identified. The data were obtained in a study of T cell repertoires in aging, cancer and after chemotherapy. Study background: Paired samples before and after chemotherapy came from glioblastoma patients receiving temozolomide-based therapy.

Multiplex touch-down PCR with TRB-A/B primers amplified rearranged V-D-J TRB sequences. Each CDR3 protein gets one entry after TCRdb re-called the multiplex PCR reads with MiXCR. The sample has about 500 distinct CDR3 sequences, around 20% seen once. This CDR3 has 12 amino acids. Trimming took off 0 bases at V and 10 bases at J, with 7 bases between the two ends. Germline V gives CDR1 LGHDT, CDR2 YNNKEL (reference sequence). Whole-study findings and limits: Loss of evenness, beyond lost richness, contributed to age-related TCR diversity decline in cancer patients. Compared with age-matched healthy donors, untreated hematological or solid cancer patients showed higher blood TCR clonality. Across the chemotherapy interval, each cancer cohort showed higher median generation probability, suggesting thymic rebound.

Amplification of TCR beta used genomic DNA extracted from peripheral blood. The chain has TRBV3-1 and TRBJ2-1; D is uncertain. The clonotype comes from a human donor with a solid tumor. Input material: blood. The CDR3 DNA is TGTGCCAGCAGCCAAGATACCGGGGAGCAGTTCTTC. Translation: CASSQDTGEQFF.